This entry lists 13 T cell receptor beta chains sequenced from one sample in a study of cytomegalovirus exposure and HLA in healthy donors. 13 Jbeta primers and 60 Vbeta primers were used for the PCR. The assay was immunoSEQ multiplex PCR, and TCRdb's table has in-frame clones only and misses some. The sample has about 100,000 clones; around 73% are singletons. Sequenced material: PBMCs. The receptors were gathered from an older woman in good health and CMV-seronegative.

The chain is built from TRBV6-5 and TRBJ1-1, with TRBD1 identical over 8 bases. Per germline, CDR1 MNHEY and CDR2 SVGAGI. V gave up 5 bases and J gave up 5 bases; unmatched junction bases: 1. The CDR3 has 12 amino acids. For the CDR3, the DNA is TGTGCCAGCAGTCAGGGGGCAACTGAAGCTTTCTTT. This sequence encodes CASSQGATEAFF.

The chain recombines TRBV4-3 with TRBJ2-1, with 8 bases matching TRBD1. Trimming at V came to 1 base and at J to 2 bases, leaving 1 base not matched to a gene. Germline assignment: CDR1 LGHNA and CDR2 YSLEER. The CDR3 sequence is 15 residues long. The CDR3 region has the DNA TGCGCCAGCAGCCAAGGACAGGGGCCCTACAATGAGCAGTTCTTC. This translates into CASSQGQGPYNEQFF.

The rearrangement links TRBV14 to TRBJ2-7; D perhaps matches TRBD2 (5 bases). Looked up from germline, CDR1 is SGHDN and CDR2 is FVKESK. V was pared by 3 bases and J by 3 bases, with 9 bases between. This CDR3 spans 13 amino acids. CDR3 sequence reads: CASSQTGIYEQYF. In DNA, the CDR3 is TGTGCCAGCAGCCAGACGGGGATCTACGAGCAGTACTTC.

The V gene is TRBV7-2, the J gene TRBJ1-2; D unclear. Between the trimmed V and J ends, which lost 3 bases and 3 bases, there was a span of 11 bases. CDR1 is SGHTA and CDR2 is FQGNSA in the germline V gene. CDR3 length: 14 residues. CDR3 DNA: TGTGCCAGCAGCTTGGCCACCGGGGACTATGGCTACACCTTC. Residues: CASSLATGDYGYTF.

This chain connects TRBV28 to TRBJ1-1, with a possible D match to TRBD1 (6 bases). The V and J ends lost 3 bases and 1 base respectively, with 9 bases between them. The germline gives CDR1 MDHEN, CDR2 SYDVKM. The CDR3 has 14 amino acids. The CDR3 bases are TGTGCCAGCAGTTTGGACAGACCGAACACTGAAGCTTTCTTT. This translates into CASSLDRPNTEAFF. The variable domain in full, with the rest retrieved from reference TRBV28 and TRBJ1-1, is DVKVTQSSRYLVKRTGEKVFLECVQDMDHENMFWYRQDPGLGLRLIYFSYDVKMKEKGDIPEGYSVSREKKERFSLILESASTNQTSMYLCASSLDRPNTEAFFGQGTRLTVV.

This rearrangement joins TRBV28 to TRBJ1-2; possible D gene TRBD1, 5 bases. Germline V gene sequence: CDR1 MDHEN, CDR2 SYDVKM. The V end was cut by 6 bases, the J end by 4 bases, with 12 bases between. The length of the CDR3 is 13 residues. CDR3 in amino acids: CASSTGTLYGYTF. CDR3 DNA: TGTGCCAGCAGCACCGGGACTCTCTATGGCTACACCTTC.

The count of this clone is one. The J gene is TRBJ1-2, the V gene TRBV28, with D possibly being TRBD1 (6 bases). The V end was cut by 3 bases, the J end by 2 bases, with 16 bases between. CDR1 and CDR2 from the germline V gene are MDHEN and SYDVKM. The CDR3 is 16 residues long. The CDR3 nucleotides are TGTGCCAGCAGTTTTTCTTCGGGCAGGGGAAACTATGGCTACACCTTC. It is translated as CASSFSSGRGNYGYTF.

The rearrangement uses TRBV10-3 and TRBJ1-5, with D possibly matching TRBD1 (6 bases). V was pared by 3 bases and J by 5 bases, with 11 bases between. The germline CDR1 and CDR2 sequences are ENHRY and SYGVKD. CDR3 length: 14 residues. CDR3 nucleotide sequence: TGTGCCATCAGTGACAATGAGGGGGATCAGCCCCAGCATTTT. It is translated as CAISDNEGDQPQHF.

The chain couples TRBV7-2 to TRBJ2-2; 9 bases match TRBD2. Germline V lookup: CDR1 SGHTA, CDR2 FQGNSA. With 8 bases clipped from V and 4 bases from J, the junction kept 14 bases outside the gene matches. This CDR3 is 17 amino acids long. The CDR3 is CASGRNTAGGVTGELFF. CDR3 sequence (DNA): TGTGCCAGCGGCCGAAATACAGCGGGAGGCGTCACCGGGGAGCTGTTTTTT.

The chain recombines TRBV5-6 with TRBJ2-5; 7 bases are shared with TRBD1. Judging by the DNA end, TRBJ2-7 fits better; the J call may be wrong. CDR3 size: 12 residues. Germline V gene data show CDR1 as SGHDT and CDR2 as YYEEEE. The chain's CDR3 is CASSASGGEQYF. In DNA form, the CDR3 reads TGTGCCAGCAGCGCCTCAGGGGGCGAGCAGTACTTC.

The genes are TRBV19 and TRBJ2-1; 9 bases map to TRBD2. This CDR3 is 14 amino acids long. Unmatched junction bases numbered 3, after V lost 6 bases and J lost 3 bases. Germline V lookup: CDR1 LNHDA, CDR2 SQIVND (reference sequence). The CDR3 spells CASRREGLYNEQFF. The CDR3 DNA follows: TGTGCCAGTAGGCGGGAGGGCCTCTACAATGAGCAGTTCTTC.

The rearrangement uses TRBV5-5 and TRBJ2-7; 8 nucleotides align to TRBD1. CDR1 is SGHKS, CDR2 YYEKEE, per germline (reference sequence). The junction had 21 bases not matched to a gene; V was cut back by 0 bases and J by 4 bases. This CDR3 spans 20 amino acids. CDR3 loop: CASSLGVRGRGPTGKYEQYF. The CDR3, as DNA: TGTGCCAGCAGCTTGGGGGTGAGAGGCAGGGGGCCTACTGGAAAATACGAGCAGTACTTC.

As DNA, the CDR3 is TGTGCCAGCAGCTTAGCGGGCGGGGGCCTCTCTGGGGCCAACGTCCTGACTTTC. Protein: CASSLAGGGLSGANVLTF. The chain employs TRBV11-2 and TRBJ2-6; possible D gene TRBD2, 7 bases. The CDR3 consists of 18 residues. V was shortened by 1 base and J by 0 bases, with 13 bases between the two germline ends. In germline, CDR1 is SGHAT, CDR2 FQNNGV.